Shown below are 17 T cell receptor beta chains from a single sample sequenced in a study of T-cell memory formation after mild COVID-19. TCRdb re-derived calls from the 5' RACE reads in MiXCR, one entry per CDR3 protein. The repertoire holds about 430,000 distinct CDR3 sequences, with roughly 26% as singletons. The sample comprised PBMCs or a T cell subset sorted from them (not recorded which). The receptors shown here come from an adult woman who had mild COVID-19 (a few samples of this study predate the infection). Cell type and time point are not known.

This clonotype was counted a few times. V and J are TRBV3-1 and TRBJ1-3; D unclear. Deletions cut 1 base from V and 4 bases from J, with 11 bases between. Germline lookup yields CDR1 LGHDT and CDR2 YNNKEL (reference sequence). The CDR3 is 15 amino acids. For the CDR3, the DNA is TGTGCCAGCAGCCAAGTCAACGCGGCGGGAAACACCATATATTTT. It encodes CASSQVNAAGNTIYF.

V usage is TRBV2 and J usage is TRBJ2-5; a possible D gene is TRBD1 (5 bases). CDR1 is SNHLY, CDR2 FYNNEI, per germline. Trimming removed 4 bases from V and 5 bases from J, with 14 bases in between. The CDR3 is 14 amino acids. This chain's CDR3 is CASSGGHFGETQYF. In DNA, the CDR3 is TGTGCCAGCAGTGGAGGACATTTTGGGGAGACCCAGTACTTC.

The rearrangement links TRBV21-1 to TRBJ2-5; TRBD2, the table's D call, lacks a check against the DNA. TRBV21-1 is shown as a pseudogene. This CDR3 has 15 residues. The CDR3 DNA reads TGTGCCAGCAGCCGTACTAGAGGGAGGGGAGAGACCCAGTACTTC. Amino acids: CASSRTRGRGETQYF.

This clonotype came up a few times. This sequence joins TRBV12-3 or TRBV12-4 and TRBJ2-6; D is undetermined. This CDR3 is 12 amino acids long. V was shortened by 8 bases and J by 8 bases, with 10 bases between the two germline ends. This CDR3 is CASAFETNVLTF. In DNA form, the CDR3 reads TGTGCCAGCGCCTTTGAGACCAACGTCCTGACTTTC.

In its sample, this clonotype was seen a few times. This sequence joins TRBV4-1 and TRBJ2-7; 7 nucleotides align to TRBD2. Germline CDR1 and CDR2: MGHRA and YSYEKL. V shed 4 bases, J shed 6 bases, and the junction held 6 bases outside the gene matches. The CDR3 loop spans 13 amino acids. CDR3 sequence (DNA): TGCGCCAGCAGCCCCGGATGGGGGGGCGAGCAGTACTTC. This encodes CASSPGWGGEQYF.

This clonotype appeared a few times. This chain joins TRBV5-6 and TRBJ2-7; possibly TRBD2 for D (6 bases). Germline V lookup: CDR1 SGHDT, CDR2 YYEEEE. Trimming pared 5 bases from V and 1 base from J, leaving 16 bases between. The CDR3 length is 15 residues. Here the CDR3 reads CASSRGGYNSYEQYF. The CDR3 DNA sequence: TGTGCCAGCAGTCGCGGAGGGTATAATTCCTACGAGCAGTACTTC.

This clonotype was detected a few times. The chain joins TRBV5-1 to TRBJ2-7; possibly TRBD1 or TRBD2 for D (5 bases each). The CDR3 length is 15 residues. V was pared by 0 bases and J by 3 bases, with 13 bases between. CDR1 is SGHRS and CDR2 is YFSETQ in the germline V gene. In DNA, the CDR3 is TGCGCCAGCAGCTTGGCTTCCGGGACCCACTACGAGCAGTACTTC. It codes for CASSLASGTHYEQYF.

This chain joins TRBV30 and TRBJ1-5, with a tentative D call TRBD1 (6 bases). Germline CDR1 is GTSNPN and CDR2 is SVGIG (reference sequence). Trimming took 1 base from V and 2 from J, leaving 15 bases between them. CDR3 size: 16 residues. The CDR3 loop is CAWSGSRGYGNQPQHF. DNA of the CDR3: TGTGCCTGGAGTGGGAGCAGGGGATACGGCAATCAGCCCCAGCATTTT.

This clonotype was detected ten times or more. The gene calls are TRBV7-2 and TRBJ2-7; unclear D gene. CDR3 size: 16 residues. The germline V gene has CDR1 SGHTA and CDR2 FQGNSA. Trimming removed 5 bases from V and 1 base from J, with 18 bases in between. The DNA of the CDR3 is TGTGCCAGCAGCGTCTTAGACACCAGTAATTCCTACGAGCAGTACTTC. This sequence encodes CASSVLDTSNSYEQYF. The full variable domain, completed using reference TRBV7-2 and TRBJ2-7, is GAGVSQSPSNKVTEKGKDVELRCDPISGHTALYWYRQSLGQGLEFLIYFQGNSAPDKSGLPSDRFSAERTGGSVSTLTIQRTQQEDSAVYLCASSVLDTSNSYEQYFGPGTRLTVT.

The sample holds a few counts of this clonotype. The CDR3 DNA reads TGCGCCAGCAGACTGACGACTAGCGGGAACAATGAGCAGTTCTTC. Translating it yields CASRLTTSGNNEQFF. V gene TRBV5-1 combines with J gene TRBJ2-1; 11 positions agree with TRBD2. CDR1 is SGHRS, CDR2 YFSETQ, per germline. There are 15 residues in the CDR3. V lost 5 bases and J lost 5; bases outside the gene matches: 6.

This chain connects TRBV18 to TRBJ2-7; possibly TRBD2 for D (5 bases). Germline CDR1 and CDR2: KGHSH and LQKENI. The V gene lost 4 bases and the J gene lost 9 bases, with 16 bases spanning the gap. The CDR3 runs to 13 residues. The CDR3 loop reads CASSLGPIAWQYF. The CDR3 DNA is TGTGCCAGCTCACTGGGCCCGATAGCGTGGCAGTACTTC.

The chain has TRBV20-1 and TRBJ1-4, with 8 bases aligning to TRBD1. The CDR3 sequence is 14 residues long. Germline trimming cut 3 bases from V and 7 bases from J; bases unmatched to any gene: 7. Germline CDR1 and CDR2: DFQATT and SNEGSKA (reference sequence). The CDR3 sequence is CSARWRQGLEKLFF. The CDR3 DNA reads TGCAGTGCTAGGTGGCGACAGGGGCTTGAAAAACTGTTTTTT.

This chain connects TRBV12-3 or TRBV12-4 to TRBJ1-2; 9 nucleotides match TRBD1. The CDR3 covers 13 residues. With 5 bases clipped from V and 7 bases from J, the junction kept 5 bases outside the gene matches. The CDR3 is CASSAGQGPGYTF. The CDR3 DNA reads TGTGCCAGCAGTGCGGGACAGGGACCTGGCTACACCTTC.

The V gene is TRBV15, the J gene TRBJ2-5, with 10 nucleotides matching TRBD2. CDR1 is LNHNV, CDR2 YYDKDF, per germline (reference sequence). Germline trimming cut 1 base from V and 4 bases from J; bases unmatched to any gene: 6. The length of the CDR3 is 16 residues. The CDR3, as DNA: TGTGCCACCAGCAGAGGTGGGACTAGCGAGGGAGAGACCCAGTACTTC. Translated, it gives CATSRGGTSEGETQYF.

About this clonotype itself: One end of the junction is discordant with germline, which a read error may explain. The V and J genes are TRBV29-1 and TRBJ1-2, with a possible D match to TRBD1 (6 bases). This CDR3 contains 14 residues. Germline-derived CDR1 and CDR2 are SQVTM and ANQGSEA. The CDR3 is CSVVVGGAKYGYTF. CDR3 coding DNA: TGCAGCGTTGTAGTTGGGGGGGCTAAGTATGGCTACACCTTC.

CDR3 DNA sequence: TGTGCCAGCAGTTACGGATCCGGACAGGGGATAACCCAGTACTTC. Residues: CASSYGSGQGITQYF. The rearrangement joins TRBV6-5 to TRBJ2-5, with 9 bases that match TRBD1. After removal of 2 bases from V and 8 bases from J, the junction contained 9 bases not matched to a gene. Germline CDR1 is MNHEY and CDR2 is SVGAGI. This CDR3 comprises 15 residues.

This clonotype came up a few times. The CDR3 region has the DNA TGTGCCAGCAGTTACTCCACAGCCACCTACGAGCAGTACTTC. This encodes CASSYSTATYEQYF. This sequence joins TRBV6-5 and TRBJ2-7, with no clear D. The germline V gene encodes CDR1 MNHEY and CDR2 SVGAGI. This CDR3 is 14 amino acids long. V lost 0 bases and J 2 bases, leaving 8 bases between the germline ends.